This T cell receptor (beta chain) was recovered during a study of blood T cell repertoires in COVID-19. About the research overall: Nucleic acid was either cDNA or gDNA, and it came from T cells, B-cell-depleted T cells, or PBMCs.

TCRdb's table, derived via immunoSEQ multiplex PCR, lists solely in-frame clones and lacks some. The sample yields approximately 88,000 clones, approximately 90% seen once. The CDR3 sequence is 12 residues long. The V end was cut by 8 bases, the J end by 12 bases, with 17 bases between. Germline lookup yields CDR1 SGHTA and CDR2 FQGNSA. The sequencing input was peripheral blood. The chain has TRBV7-2 and TRBJ2-1; D might be TRBD2 (7 bases). This TCR derives from a woman in her forties or fifties in a cohort sampled during active COVID-19. DNA for the CDR3: TGTGCCAGCGGGAGGGGGTGGTATGGGCAGTTCTTC. It yields the protein CASGRGWYGQFF.